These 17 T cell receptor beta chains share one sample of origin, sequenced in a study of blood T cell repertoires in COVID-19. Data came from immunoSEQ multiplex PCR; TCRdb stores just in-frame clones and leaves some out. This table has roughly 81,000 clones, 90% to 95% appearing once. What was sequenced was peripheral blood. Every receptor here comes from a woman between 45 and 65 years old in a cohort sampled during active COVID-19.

CDR3 amino acids: CASSRSEGGYEQYF. The CDR3 nucleotides are TGTGCCAGCAGCCGCTCCGAGGGCGGGTACGAGCAGTACTTC. The chain recombines TRBV3-1 (or the pseudogene TRBV3-2) with TRBJ2-7; weak D call: TRBD2 (5 bases). V was cut by 4 bases and J by 4 bases, with 14 bases left in between. The CDR3 consists of 14 residues. CDR1 and CDR2 from the germline V gene are LGHDT and YNNKEL (reference sequence).

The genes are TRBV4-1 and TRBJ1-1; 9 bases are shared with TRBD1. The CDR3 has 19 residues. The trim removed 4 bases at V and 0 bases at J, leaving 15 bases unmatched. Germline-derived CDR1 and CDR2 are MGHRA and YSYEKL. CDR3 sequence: CASSRATGGVRSMNTEAFF. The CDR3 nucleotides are TGCGCCAGCAGCCGGGCGACAGGGGGGGTGCGGAGTATGAACACTGAAGCTTTCTTT.

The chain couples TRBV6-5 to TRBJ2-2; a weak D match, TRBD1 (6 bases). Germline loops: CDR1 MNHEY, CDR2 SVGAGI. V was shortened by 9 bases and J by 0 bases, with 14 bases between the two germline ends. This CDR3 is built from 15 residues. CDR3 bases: TGTGCCAGTAAAAAGACAGGCGCGAACACCGGGGAGCTGTTTTTT. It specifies CASKKTGANTGELFF.

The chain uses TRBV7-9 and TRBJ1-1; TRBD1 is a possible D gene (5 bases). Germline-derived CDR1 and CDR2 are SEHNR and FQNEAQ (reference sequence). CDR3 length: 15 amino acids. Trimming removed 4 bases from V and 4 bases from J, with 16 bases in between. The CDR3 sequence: CASSSRIRAVTEAFF. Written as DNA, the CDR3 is TGTGCCAGCAGCTCTAGGATCAGGGCGGTCACTGAAGCTTTCTTT.

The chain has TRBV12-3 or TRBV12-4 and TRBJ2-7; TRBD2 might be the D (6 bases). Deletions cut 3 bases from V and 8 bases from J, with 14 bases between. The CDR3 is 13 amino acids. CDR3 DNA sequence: TGTGCCAGCAGTTTGGGGCGGGATAGGAAGCAGTACTTC. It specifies CASSLGRDRKQYF.

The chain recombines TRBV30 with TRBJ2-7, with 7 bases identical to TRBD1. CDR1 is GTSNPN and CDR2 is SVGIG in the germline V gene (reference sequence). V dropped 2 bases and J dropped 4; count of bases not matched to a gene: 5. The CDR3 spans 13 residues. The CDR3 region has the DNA TGTGCCTGGAGTAGGGACAGTGGTTACGAGCAGTACTTC. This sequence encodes CAWSRDSGYEQYF.

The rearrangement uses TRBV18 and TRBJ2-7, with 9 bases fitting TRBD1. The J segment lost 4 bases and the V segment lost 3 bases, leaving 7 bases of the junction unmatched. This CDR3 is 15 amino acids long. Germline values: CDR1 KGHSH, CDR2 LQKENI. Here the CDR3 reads CASSPSGQGLYEQYF. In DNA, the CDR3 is TGTGCCAGCTCACCCTCGGGACAGGGCCTGTACGAGCAGTACTTC. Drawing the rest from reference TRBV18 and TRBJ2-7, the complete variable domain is NAGVMQNPRHLVRRRGQEARLRCSPMKGHSHVYWYRQLPEEGLKFMVYLQKENIIDESGMPKERFSAEFPKEGPSILRIQQVVRGDSAAYFCASSPSGQGLYEQYFGPGTRLTVT.

The CDR3 coding sequence is TGTGCCATTGGGACAGGGGGCGCGGAGACCCAGTACTTC. This sequence encodes CAIGTGGAETQYF. The chain employs TRBV28 and TRBJ2-5; 12 bases match TRBD1. This CDR3 region has 13 residues. CDR1 is MDHEN, CDR2 SYDVKM, per germline. With V trimmed by 10 bases and J by 5 bases, 5 bases remained unmatched. Drawing the rest from reference TRBV28 and TRBJ2-5, the complete variable domain is DVKVTQSSRYLVKRTGEKVFLECVQDMDHENMFWYRQDPGLGLRLIYFSYDVKMKEKGDIPEGYSVSREKKERFSLILESASTNQTSMYLCAIGTGGAETQYFGPGTRLLVL.

CDR3 sequence reads: CASSPSGGRDEQYF. The CDR3 DNA sequence: TGTGCCAGCAGCCCTAGCGGGGGGCGGGACGAGCAGTACTTC. The chain carries TRBV5-4 and TRBJ2-7, with 11 bases identical to TRBD2. After removal of 4 bases from V and 5 bases from J, the junction contained 5 bases not matched to a gene. From germline, CDR1 is SGHNT and CDR2 YYREEE (reference sequence). The CDR3 loop spans 14 amino acids.

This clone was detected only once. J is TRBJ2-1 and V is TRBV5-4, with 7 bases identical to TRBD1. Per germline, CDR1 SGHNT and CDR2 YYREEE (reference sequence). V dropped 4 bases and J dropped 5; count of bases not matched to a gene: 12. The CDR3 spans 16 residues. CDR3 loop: CASSPSRRGQDNEQFF. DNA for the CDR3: TGTGCCAGCAGCCCCTCCCGAAGGGGGCAAGACAATGAGCAGTTCTTC.

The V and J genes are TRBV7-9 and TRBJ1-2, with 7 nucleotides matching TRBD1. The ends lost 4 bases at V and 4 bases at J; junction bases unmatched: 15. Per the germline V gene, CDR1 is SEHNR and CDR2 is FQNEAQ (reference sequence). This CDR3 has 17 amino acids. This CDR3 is CASSSIYPRQGTYGYTF. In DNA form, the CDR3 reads TGTGCCAGCAGCTCCATTTATCCCCGACAGGGAACCTATGGCTACACCTTC.

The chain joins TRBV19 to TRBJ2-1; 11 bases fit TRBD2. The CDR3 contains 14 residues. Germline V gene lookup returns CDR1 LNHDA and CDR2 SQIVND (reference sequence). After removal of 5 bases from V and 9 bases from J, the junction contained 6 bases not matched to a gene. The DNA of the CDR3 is TGTGCCAGTAGTGATGTAGCGGGGGGGCCTGAGCAGTTCTTC. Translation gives CASSDVAGGPEQFF.

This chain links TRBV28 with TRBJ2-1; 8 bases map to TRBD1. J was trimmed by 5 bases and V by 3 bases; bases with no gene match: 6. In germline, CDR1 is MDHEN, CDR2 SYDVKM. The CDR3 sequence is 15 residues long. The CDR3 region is CASSFGGQVNNEQFF. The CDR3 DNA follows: TGTGCCAGCAGTTTCGGGGGACAGGTTAACAATGAGCAGTTCTTC.

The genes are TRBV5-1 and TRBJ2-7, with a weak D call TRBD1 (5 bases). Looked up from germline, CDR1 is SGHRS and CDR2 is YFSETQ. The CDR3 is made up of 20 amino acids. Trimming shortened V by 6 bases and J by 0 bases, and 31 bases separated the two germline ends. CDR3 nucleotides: TGCGCCAGCACCGACAGTATTCGGTTCGAGTTAACTGGGCCCTCCTACGAGCAGTACTTC. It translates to CASTDSIRFELTGPSYEQYF. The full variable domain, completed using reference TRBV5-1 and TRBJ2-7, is KAGVTQTPRYLIKTRGQQVTLSCSPISGHRSVSWYQQTPGQGLQFLFEYFSETQRNKGNFPGRFSGRQFSNSRSEMNVSTLELGDSALYLCASTDSIRFELTGPSYEQYFGPGTRLTVT.

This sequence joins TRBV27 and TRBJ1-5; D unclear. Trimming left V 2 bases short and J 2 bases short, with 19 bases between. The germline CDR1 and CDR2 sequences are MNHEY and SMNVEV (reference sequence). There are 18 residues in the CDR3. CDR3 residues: CASSLNPPGGSGNQPQHF. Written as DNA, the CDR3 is TGTGCCAGCAGTTTAAATCCCCCTGGAGGGTCCGGCAATCAGCCCCAGCATTTT.

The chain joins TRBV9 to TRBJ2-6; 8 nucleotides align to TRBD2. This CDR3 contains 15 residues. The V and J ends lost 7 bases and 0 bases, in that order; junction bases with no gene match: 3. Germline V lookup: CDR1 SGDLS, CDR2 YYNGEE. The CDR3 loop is CASERGPSGANVLTF. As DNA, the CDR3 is TGTGCCAGCGAGCGGGGGCCCTCTGGGGCCAACGTCCTGACTTTC.

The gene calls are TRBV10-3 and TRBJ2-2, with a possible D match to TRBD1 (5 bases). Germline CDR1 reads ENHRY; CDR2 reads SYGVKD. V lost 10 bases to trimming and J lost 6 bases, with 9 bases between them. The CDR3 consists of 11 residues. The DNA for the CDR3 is TGTGCCACCAGACAGTCCGGGGAGCTGTTTTTT. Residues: CATRQSGELFF.